The clone carrying this T cell receptor beta chain has a handful of counts. Profiling relied on immunoSEQ multiplex PCR, and the TCRdb table lists in-frame clones only, not all of them. The sample carries 150,000 to 160,000 clones, 80% recorded once. This record comes from a study of blood T cell repertoires in COVID-19. Overall study context: Sites across the United States, Italy and Spain contributed samples from acute and convalescent COVID-19.

The V and J ends lost 7 bases and 2 bases, in that order; junction bases with no gene match: 19. The CDR3 is 19 amino acids. The clonotype comes from a man between 60 and 75 years old with acute or convalescent COVID-19. Sequencing was done on a sample of peripheral blood. The chain has TRBV23-1 and TRBJ2-3; TRBD1 aligns across 9 bases. TRBV23-1 is noted as an ORF with a role that remains uncertain. CDR3 DNA: TGCGCCAGCACTACTCTCCCGGACTACAGGGGGCGCCCCACAGATACGCAGTATTTT. Its protein is CASTTLPDYRGRPTDTQYF.